This T cell receptor (beta chain) stems from a study of shared clonotypes between healthy human individuals. Study in general: Plates per donor: three CD4 naive, three CD4 memory, two CD8 naive, one CD8 memory.

About this clone itself: Its antigen is still unknown.

Study conclusions and caveats: A handful of donors showed sharing of approximately 5% of naive CD4 clonotypes. Generally, naive subsets came out with larger estimated richness than memory subsets.

V was clipped by 0 bases and J by 5 bases; unmatched bases: 2. Germline values: CDR1 SGHNT, CDR2 YYREEE (reference sequence). The CDR3 runs 15 residues. Study processing details: Filtering differed because ImmunoSEQ produced junction-only sequences that carried no quality scores. Clones were read by immunoSEQ multiplex PCR, and TCRdb kept only the in-frame ones, dropping some. V and J calls and clone size are as listed in that table; D and trimming were resolved from the DNA. Among around 2.1 million clones listed, approximately 96% were seen once. What was sequenced was naive CD4+ T cells sorted from blood. The subset: CD45RA+ positively selected. The chain uses TRBV5-4 and TRBJ2-2; 9 bases are shared with TRBD1. This clonotype was obtained from a man between 18 and 35 years old in good health. CDR3 bases: TGTGCCAGCAGCTTGGCTGGGACAGGGACCGGGGAGCTGTTTTTT. Translating gives CASSLAGTGTGELFF.